This T cell receptor (beta chain) derives from a study of blood T cell repertoires in COVID-19. Participants were placed into cohorts based on the clinical history they reported. Original methodology: Estimated nucleated cell counts came from reference gene primer amplification. The repertoire was sequenced with immunoSEQ multiplex PCR; TCRdb's copy has only in-frame clones and lacks some. The DNA gave D and trimming, while V, J and clone size come from that table. The sample has 330,000 or so clones, approximately 89% seen once. Germline values: CDR1 LGHDT, CDR2 YNNKEL (reference sequence). The CDR3 has 16 amino acids. V was cut by 1 base and J by 1 base, with 11 bases left in between.

The chain recombines TRBV3-1 (or the pseudogene TRBV3-2) with TRBJ1-3; unclear D gene. The sequence was collected from a young man who had recovered from COVID-19. The sequenced sample consisted of PBMCs or T cells enriched from blood (not recorded which). Here the CDR3 reads CASSQVVGQSGNTIYF. The CDR3, as DNA: TGTGCCAGCAGCCAAGTCGTTGGGCAATCTGGAAACACCATATATTTT.